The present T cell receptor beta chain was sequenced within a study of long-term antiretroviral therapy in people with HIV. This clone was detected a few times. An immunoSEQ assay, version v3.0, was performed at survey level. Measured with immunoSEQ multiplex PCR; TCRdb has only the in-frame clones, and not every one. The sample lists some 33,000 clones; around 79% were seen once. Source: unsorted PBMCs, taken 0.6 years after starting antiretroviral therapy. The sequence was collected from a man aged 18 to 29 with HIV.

The CDR3: CASGTGLSYEQYF. CDR3 sequence (DNA): TGTGCCAGCGGAACGGGACTGTCCTACGAGCAGTACTTC. The chain joins TRBV27 to TRBJ2-7, with D perhaps TRBD2 (6 bases). Per germline, CDR1 MNHEY and CDR2 SMNVEV (reference sequence). The CDR3 length is 13 residues. V lost 8 bases and J lost 1, with 12 bases in between.